This TCR beta chain was captured in a study of regulatory T cells in long-lasting Graves disease. Findings and caveats of the study: TCR diversity was lower in persistent Graves' patients (versus newly diagnosed ones).

Arm-PCR of CDR3 regions and iRepertoire HTBI primers were used to build TCR beta libraries. Original processing notes: Gene usage covered about 60 TRBV and about 15 TRBJ segments. TCRdb re-called the multiplex PCR reads through MiXCR, storing one row per CDR3 protein. The V and J calls and clone size are TCRdb's, not the authors'. The sample lists approximately 540,000 distinct CDR3 sequences, around 12% occurring once. This clonotype was counted at least ten times. What it binds is not known. Time point of the sample: newly diagnosed GD, antithyroid drugs for less than 3 months. PBMC RNA served as the TCR library source. The V end was cut by 5 bases, the J end by 8 bases, with 12 bases between. The CDR3 is made up of 11 amino acids. CDR1 SQVTM and CDR2 ANQGSEA come from the germline V gene. This sample also appeared in a second study, on T cells in Graves' hyperthyroidism and ophthalmopathy. That source adds: Lactation, pregnancy, other autoimmune disease or uncontrolled infection led to exclusion of patients. Diagnostic decisions used clinical symptoms, serum thyroxine and TRAb, thyroid ultrasound and orbital computed tomography.

The gene calls are TRBV29-1 and TRBJ1-2; D is unresolved. The receptor's source is a woman in her twenties or thirties with Graves disease. The sequencing used peripheral blood mononuclear cells (PBMCs), collected at new diagnosis, from a patient treated with antithyroid drugs. For the CDR3, the DNA is TGCAGCGTTAGATTAGCGGGGGGCTACACCTTC. This gives the protein CSVRLAGGYTF.